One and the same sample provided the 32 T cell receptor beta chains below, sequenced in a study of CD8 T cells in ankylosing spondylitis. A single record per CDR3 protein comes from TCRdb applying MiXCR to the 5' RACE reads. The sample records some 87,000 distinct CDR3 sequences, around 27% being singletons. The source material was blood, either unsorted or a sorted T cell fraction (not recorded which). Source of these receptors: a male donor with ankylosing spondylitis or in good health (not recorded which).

The CDR3 reads CASSPTLSGSSGELFF. The CDR3 coding sequence is TGTGCCAGCAGCCCCACCCTTAGCGGGAGTTCCGGGGAGCTGTTTTTT. The chain recombines TRBV13 with TRBJ2-2, with TRBD2 matching 9 bases. Trimming took 5 bases from V and 6 from J; bases not matched to a gene: 10. In germline, CDR1 is PRHDT, CDR2 FYEKMQ (reference sequence). CDR3 length equals 16 residues.

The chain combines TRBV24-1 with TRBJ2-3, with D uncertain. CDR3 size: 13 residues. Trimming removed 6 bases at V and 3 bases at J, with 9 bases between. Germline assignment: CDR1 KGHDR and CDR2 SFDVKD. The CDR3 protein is CATSRPGTDTQYF. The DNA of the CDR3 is TGTGCCACCAGTCGACCCGGAACAGATACGCAGTATTTT.

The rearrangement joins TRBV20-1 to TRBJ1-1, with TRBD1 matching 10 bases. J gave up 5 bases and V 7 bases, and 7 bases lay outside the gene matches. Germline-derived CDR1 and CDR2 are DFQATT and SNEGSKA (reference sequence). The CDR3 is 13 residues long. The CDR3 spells CSVKPGQGTEAFF. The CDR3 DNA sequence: TGCAGTGTTAAGCCGGGACAGGGGACTGAAGCTTTCTTT.

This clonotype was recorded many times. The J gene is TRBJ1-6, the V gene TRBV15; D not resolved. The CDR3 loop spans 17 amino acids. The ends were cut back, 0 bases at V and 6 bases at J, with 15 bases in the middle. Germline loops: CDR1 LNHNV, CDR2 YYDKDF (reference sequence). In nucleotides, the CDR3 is TGTGCCACCAGCAGAGATCCCCCGGGCCGGGGTAATTCACCCCTCCACTTT. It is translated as CATSRDPPGRGNSPLHF. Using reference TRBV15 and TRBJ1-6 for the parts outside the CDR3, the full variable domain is DAMVIQNPRYQVTQFGKPVTLSCSQTLNHNVMYWYQQKSSQAPKLLFHYYDKDFNNEADTPDNFQSRRPNTSFCFLDIRSPGLGDTAMYLCATSRDPPGRGNSPLHFGNGTRLTVT.

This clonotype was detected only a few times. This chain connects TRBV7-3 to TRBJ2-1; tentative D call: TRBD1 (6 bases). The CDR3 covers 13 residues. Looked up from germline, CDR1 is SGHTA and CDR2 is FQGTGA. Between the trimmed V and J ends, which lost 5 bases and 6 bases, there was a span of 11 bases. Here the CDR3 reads CASSPKGGNEQFF. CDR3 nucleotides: TGTGCCAGCAGCCCCAAAGGGGGCAATGAGCAGTTCTTC.

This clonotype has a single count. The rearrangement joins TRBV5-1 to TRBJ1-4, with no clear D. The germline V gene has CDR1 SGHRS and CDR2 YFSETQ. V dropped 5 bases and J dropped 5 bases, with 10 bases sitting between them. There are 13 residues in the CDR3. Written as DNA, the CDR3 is TGCGCCAGCAGACCGGGAGGCAATGAAAAACTGTTTTTT. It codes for CASRPGGNEKLFF. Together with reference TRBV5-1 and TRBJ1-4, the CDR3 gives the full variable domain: KAGVTQTPRYLIKTRGQQVTLSCSPISGHRSVSWYQQTPGQGLQFLFEYFSETQRNKGNFPGRFSGRQFSNSRSEMNVSTLELGDSALYLCASRPGGNEKLFFGSGTQLSVL.

The CDR3 sequence is CASSSTSRDPTHYGYTF. CDR3 bases: TGCGCCAGCAGCTCCACCTCGCGGGACCCGACACACTATGGCTACACCTTC. The rearrangement links TRBV5-1 to TRBJ1-2; possible D gene TRBD1, 5 bases. V was trimmed by 3 bases and J by 3 bases, leaving 21 bases between them. The length of the CDR3 is 17 residues. From germline, CDR1 is SGHRS and CDR2 YFSETQ.

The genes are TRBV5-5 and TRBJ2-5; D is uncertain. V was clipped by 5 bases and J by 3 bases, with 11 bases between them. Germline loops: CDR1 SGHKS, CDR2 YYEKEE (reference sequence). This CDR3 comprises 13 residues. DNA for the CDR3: TGTGCCAGCAGTCCCTGGGTCGAAGAGACCCAGTACTTC. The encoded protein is CASSPWVEETQYF.

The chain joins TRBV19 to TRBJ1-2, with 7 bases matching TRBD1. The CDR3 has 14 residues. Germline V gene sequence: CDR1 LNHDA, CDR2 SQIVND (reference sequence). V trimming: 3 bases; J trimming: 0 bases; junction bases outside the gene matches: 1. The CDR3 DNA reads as TGTGCCAGTAGTATGGGGACAGCTAACTATGGCTACACCTTC. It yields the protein CASSMGTANYGYTF.

This CDR3 is CASSTRQANTEAFF. Here the CDR3 DNA reads TGTGCCAGCAGCACCCGACAGGCGAACACTGAAGCTTTCTTT. J is TRBJ1-1 and V is TRBV7-9; D is perhaps TRBD1 (6 bases). With 5 bases removed from V and 1 base from J, the gap between germline ends came to 11 bases. The CDR3 consists of 14 residues. Per germline, CDR1 SEHNR and CDR2 FQNEAQ (reference sequence).

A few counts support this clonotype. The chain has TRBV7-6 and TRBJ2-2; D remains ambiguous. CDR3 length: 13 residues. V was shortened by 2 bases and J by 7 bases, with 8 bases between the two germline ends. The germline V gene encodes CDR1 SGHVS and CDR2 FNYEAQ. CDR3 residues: CASSLFRNGELFF. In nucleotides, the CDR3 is TGTGCCAGCAGCTTATTCAGAAACGGGGAGCTGTTTTTT.

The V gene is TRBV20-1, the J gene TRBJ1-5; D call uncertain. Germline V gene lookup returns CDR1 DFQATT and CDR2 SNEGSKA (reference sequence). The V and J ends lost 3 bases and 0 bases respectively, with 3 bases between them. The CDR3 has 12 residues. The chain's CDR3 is CSASDSNQPQHF. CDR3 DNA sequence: TGCAGTGCTAGTGATAGCAATCAGCCCCAGCATTTT.

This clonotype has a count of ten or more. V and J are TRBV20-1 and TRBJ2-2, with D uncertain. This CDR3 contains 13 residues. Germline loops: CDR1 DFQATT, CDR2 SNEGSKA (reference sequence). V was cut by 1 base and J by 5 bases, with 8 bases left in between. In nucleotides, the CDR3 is TGCAGTGCTAGAGTCGGCCAGACCGGGGAGCTGTTTTTT. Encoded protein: CSARVGQTGELFF.

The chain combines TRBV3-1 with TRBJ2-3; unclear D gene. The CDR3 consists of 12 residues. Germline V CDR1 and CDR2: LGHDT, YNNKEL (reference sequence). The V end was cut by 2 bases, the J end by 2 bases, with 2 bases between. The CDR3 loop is CASSQLTDTQYF. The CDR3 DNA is TGTGCCAGCAGCCAACTCACAGATACGCAGTATTTT.

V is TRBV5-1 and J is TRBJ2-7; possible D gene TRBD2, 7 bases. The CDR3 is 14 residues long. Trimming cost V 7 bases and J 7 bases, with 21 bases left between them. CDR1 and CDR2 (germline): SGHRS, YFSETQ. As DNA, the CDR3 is TGCGCCAGCGATACGGGGGGCAAATCGGGGGAGCAGTACTTC. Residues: CASDTGGKSGEQYF.

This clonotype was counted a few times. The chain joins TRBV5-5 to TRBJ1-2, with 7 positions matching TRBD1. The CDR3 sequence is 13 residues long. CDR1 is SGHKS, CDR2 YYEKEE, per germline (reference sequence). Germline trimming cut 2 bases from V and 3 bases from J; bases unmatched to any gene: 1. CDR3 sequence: CASSFTGDYGYTF. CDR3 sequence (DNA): TGTGCCAGCAGCTTTACAGGGGACTATGGCTACACCTTC.

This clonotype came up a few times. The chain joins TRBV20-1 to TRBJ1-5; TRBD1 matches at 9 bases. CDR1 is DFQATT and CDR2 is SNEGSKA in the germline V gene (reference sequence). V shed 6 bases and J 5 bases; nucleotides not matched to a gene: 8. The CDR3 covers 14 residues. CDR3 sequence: CSAQTGGNDQPQHF. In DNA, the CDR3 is TGCAGTGCACAGACAGGGGGGAACGATCAGCCCCAGCATTTT.

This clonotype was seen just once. CDR3 protein: CASRIPGQGNTEAFF. As DNA, the CDR3 is TGTGCCAGCAGGATACCGGGACAGGGGAACACTGAAGCTTTCTTT. The chain uses TRBV12-3 or TRBV12-4 and TRBJ1-1; 9 bases fit TRBD1. The CDR3 totals 15 residues. Trimming removed 6 bases from V and 1 base from J; junction bases left unmatched: 6.

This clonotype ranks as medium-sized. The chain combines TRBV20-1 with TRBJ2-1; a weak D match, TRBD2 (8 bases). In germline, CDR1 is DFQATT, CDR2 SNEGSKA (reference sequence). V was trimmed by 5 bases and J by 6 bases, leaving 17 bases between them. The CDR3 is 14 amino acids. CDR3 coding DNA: TGCAGTGCTTGGACAGGACTAGCTGCCAATGAGCAGTTCTTC. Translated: CSAWTGLAANEQFF.

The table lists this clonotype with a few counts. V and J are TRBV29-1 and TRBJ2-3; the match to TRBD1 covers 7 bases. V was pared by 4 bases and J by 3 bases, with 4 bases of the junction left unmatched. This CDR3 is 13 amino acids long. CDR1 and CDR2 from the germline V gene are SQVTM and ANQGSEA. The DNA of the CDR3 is TGCAGCGTTGTCCGCAGGGGGACAGATACGCAGTATTTT. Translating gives CSVVRRGTDTQYF.

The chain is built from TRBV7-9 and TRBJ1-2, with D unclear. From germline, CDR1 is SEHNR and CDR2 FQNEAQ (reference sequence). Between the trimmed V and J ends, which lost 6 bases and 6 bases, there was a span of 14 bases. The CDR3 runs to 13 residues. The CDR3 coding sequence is TGTGCCAGCAGTATCGGCTTTGAGGATGGCTACACCTTC. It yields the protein CASSIGFEDGYTF.

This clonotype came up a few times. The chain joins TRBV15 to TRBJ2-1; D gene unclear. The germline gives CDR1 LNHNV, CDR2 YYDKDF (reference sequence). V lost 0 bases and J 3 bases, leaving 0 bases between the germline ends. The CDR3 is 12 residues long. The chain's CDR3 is CATSRDYNEQFF. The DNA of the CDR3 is TGTGCCACCAGCAGAGACTACAATGAGCAGTTCTTC.

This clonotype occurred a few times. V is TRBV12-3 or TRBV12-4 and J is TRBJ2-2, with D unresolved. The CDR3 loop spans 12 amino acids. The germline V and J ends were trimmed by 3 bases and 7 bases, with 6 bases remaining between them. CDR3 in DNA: TGTGCCAGCAGTTTTTCCGTCGGGGAGCTGTTTTTT. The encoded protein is CASSFSVGELFF.

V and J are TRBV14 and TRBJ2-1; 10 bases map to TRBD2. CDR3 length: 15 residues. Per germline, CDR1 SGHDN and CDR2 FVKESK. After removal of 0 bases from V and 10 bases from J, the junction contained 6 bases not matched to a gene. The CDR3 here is CASSQDGLAGVEQFF. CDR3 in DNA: TGTGCCAGCAGCCAAGATGGGCTAGCGGGAGTCGAGCAGTTCTTC.

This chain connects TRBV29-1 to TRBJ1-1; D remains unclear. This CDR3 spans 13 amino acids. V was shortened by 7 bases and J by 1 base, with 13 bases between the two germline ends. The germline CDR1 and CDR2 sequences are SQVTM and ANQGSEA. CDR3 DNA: TGCAGCGCCCAAAGTAGTAAGAACACTGAAGCTTTCTTT. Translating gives CSAQSSKNTEAFF.

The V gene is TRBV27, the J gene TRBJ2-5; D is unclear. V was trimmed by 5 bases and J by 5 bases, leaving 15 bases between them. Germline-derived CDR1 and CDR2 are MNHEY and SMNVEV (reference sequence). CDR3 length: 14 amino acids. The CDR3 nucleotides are TGTGCCAGCAGTCTTCTTAGTGATCTGGAGACCCAGTACTTC. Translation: CASSLLSDLETQYF.

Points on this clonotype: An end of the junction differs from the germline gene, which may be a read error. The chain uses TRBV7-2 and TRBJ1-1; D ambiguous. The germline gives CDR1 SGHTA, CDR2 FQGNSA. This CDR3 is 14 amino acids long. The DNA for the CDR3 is TGTGCCAGCAGCCTAAATGGGAGGAACACTGGAGCTTTCTTT. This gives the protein CASSLNGRNTGAFF.

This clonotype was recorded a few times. CDR3 nucleotide sequence: TGCGCCAGCAGCCCTCGGAGAGCTAGCACAGATACGCAGTATTTT. Its protein product is CASSPRRASTDTQYF. V is TRBV5-1 and J is TRBJ2-3; D is unresolved. The germline CDR1 and CDR2 sequences are SGHRS and YFSETQ. V was shortened by 4 bases and J by 0 bases, with 12 bases between the two germline ends. The CDR3 loop spans 15 amino acids. Together with reference TRBV5-1 and TRBJ2-3, the CDR3 gives the full variable domain: KAGVTQTPRYLIKTRGQQVTLSCSPISGHRSVSWYQQTPGQGLQFLFEYFSETQRNKGNFPGRFSGRQFSNSRSEMNVSTLELGDSALYLCASSPRRASTDTQYFGPGTRLTVL.

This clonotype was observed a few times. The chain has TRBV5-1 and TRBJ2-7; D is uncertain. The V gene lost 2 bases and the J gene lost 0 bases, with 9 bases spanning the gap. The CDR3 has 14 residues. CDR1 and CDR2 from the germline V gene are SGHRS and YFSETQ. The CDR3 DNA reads TGCGCCAGCAGCTTCGAGATCGGCTCCTACGAGCAGTACTTC. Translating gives CASSFEIGSYEQYF.

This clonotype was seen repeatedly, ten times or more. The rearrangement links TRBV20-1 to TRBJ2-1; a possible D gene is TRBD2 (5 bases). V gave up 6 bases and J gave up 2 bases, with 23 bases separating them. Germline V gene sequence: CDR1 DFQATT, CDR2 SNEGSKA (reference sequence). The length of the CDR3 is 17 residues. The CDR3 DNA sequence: TGCAGTGCCCCCTTATTCGGACGTGGGAGTGCCTACAATGAGCAGTTCTTC. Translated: CSAPLFGRGSAYNEQFF.

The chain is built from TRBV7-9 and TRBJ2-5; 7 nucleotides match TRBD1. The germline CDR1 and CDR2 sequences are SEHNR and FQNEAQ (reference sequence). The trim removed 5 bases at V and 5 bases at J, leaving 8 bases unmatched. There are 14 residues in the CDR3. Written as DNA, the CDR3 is TGTGCCAGCAGCGCTCGGGACAGTCCGGAGACCCAGTACTTC. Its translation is CASSARDSPETQYF.

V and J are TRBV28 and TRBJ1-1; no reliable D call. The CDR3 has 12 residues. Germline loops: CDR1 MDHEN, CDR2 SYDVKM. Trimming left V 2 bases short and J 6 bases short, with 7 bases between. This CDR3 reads CASSLNAAEAFF. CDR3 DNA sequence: TGTGCCAGCAGTTTAAACGCTGCTGAAGCTTTCTTT. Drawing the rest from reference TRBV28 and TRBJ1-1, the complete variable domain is DVKVTQSSRYLVKRTGEKVFLECVQDMDHENMFWYRQDPGLGLRLIYFSYDVKMKEKGDIPEGYSVSREKKERFSLILESASTNQTSMYLCASSLNAAEAFFGQGTRLTVV.